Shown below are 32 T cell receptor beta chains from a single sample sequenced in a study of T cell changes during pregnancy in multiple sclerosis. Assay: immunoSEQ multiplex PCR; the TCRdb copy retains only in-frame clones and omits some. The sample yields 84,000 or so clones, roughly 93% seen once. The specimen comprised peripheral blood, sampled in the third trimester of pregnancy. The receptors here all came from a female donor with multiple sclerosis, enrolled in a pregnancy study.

The CDR3 loop is CATSRDQGAVNIQYF. The CDR3 DNA reads TGTGCCACCAGCAGAGATCAGGGGGCAGTAAACATTCAGTACTTC. The chain links TRBV15 to TRBJ2-4, with TRBD1 identical over 8 bases. Trimming cost V 0 bases and J 6 bases; bases outside gene matches: 4. This CDR3 is built from 15 residues. In germline, CDR1 is LNHNV, CDR2 YYDKDF (reference sequence).

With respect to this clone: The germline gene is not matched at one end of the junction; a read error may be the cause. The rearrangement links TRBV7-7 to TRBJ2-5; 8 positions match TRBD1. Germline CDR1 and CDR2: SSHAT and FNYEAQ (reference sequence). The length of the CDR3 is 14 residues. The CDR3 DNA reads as TGTGCTAGCAGCCAGGGGGCGAGAGGAGAGACCCAGTACTTC. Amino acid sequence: CASSQGARGETQYF.

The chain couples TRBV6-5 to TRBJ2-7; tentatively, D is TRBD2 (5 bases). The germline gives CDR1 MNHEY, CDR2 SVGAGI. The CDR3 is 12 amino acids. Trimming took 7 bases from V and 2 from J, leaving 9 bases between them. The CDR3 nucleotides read TGTGCCAGCACAAGCGGAACCTACGAGCAGTACTTC. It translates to CASTSGTYEQYF.

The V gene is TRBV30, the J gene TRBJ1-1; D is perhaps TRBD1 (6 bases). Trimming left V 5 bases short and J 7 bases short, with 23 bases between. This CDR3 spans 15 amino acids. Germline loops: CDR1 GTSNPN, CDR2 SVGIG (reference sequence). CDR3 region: CAWGPVRGVVIEAFF. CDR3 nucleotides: TGTGCCTGGGGCCCCGTCAGGGGTGTCGTGATTGAAGCTTTCTTT.

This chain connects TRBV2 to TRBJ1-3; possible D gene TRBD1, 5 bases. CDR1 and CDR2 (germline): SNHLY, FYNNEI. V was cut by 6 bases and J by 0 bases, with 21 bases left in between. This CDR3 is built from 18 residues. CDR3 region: CASREGPNAALSGNTIYF. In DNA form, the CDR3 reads TGTGCCAGCAGGGAGGGACCCAACGCGGCACTCTCTGGAAACACCATATATTTT.

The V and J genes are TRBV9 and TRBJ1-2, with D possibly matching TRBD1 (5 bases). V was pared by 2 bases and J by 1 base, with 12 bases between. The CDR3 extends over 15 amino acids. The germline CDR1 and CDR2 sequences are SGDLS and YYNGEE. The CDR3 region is CASSVGWGNNYGYTF. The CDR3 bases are TGTGCCAGCAGCGTTGGGTGGGGCAATAACTATGGCTACACCTTC.

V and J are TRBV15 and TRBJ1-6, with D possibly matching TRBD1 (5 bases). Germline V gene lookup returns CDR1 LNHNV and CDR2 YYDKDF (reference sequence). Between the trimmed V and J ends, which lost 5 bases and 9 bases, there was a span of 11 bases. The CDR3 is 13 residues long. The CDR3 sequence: CATSSSRVSPLHF. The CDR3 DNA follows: TGTGCCACCAGCTCCTCCAGGGTTTCACCCCTCCACTTT.

CDR3 protein: CASTSTDLGLAGPNNEQFF. The CDR3 region has the DNA TGTGCCAGCACTTCCACAGACTTGGGACTAGCGGGACCTAACAATGAGCAGTTCTTC. The genes are TRBV27 and TRBJ2-1; 13 bases are shared with TRBD2. The CDR3 consists of 19 residues. Germline V gene data show CDR1 as MNHEY and CDR2 as SMNVEV (reference sequence). The ends lost 7 bases at V and 5 bases at J; junction bases unmatched: 17.

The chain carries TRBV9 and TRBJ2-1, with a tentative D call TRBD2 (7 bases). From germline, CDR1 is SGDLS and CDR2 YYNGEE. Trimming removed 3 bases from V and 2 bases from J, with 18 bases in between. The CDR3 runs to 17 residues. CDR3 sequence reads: CASSAQRAGATYNEQFF. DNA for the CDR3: TGTGCCAGCAGCGCCCAGAGGGCGGGGGCGACCTACAATGAGCAGTTCTTC.

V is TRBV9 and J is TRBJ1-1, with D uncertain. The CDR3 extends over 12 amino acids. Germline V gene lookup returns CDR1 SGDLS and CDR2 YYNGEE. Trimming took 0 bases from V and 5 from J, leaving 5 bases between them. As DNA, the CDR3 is TGTGCCAGCAGCGTAGGCGGGACTGAAGCTTTCTTT. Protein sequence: CASSVGGTEAFF.

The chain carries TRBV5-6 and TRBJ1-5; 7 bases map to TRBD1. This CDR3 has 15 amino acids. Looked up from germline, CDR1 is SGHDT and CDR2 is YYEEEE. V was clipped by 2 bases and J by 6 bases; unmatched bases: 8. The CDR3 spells CASSFRGLPAQPQHF. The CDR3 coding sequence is TGTGCCAGCAGCTTTAGGGGGCTGCCGGCTCAGCCCCAGCATTTT.

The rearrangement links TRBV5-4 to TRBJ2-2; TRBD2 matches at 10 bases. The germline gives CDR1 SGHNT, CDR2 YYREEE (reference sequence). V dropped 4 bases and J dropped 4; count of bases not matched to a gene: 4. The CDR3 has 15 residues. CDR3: CASSLSGGRTGELFF. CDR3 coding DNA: TGTGCCAGCAGCCTTAGCGGGGGGCGCACCGGGGAGCTGTTTTTT.

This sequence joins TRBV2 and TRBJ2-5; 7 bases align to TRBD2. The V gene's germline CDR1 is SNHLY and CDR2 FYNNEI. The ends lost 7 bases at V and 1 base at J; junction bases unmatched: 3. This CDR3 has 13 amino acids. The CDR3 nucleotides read TGTGCCAGCATCCTAGCGGTCCAAGAGACCCAGTACTTC. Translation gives CASILAVQETQYF.

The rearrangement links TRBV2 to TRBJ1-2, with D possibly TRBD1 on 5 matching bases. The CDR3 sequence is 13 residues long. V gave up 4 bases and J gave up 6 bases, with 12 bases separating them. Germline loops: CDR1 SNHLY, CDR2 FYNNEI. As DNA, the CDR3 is TGTGCCAGCAGTGTGGGGGGATTGGATGGCTACACCTTC. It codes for CASSVGGLDGYTF.

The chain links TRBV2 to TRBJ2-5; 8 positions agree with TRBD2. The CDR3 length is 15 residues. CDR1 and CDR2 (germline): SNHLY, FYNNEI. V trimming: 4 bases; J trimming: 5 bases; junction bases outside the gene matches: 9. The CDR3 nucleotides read TGTGCCAGCAGTGTACTCCTCGGGGGGGCTGAGACCCAGTACTTC. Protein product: CASSVLLGGAETQYF.

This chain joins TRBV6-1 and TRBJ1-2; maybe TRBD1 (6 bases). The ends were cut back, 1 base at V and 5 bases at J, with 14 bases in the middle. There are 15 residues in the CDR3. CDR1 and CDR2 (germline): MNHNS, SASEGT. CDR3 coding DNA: TGTGCCAGCAGTGAAGTAGGGGACACAACTTATGGCTACACCTTC. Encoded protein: CASSEVGDTTYGYTF.

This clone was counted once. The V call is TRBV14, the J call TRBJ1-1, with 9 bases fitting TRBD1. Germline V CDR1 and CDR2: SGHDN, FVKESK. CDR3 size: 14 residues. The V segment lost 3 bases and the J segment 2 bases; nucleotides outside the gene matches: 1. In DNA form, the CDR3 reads TGTGCCAGCAGCCAGACAGGGGGAAACACTGAAGCTTTCTTT. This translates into CASSQTGGNTEAFF.

The CDR3 DNA is TGTGCCAGCAGTCTCCGGGAAGGGGGCTTCCACGAGCAGTACTTC. It translates to CASSLREGGFHEQYF. V is TRBV27 and J is TRBJ2-7, with TRBD1 identical over 7 bases. V dropped 5 bases and J dropped 5; count of bases not matched to a gene: 12. The CDR3 length is 15 residues. Germline V lookup: CDR1 MNHEY, CDR2 SMNVEV (reference sequence).

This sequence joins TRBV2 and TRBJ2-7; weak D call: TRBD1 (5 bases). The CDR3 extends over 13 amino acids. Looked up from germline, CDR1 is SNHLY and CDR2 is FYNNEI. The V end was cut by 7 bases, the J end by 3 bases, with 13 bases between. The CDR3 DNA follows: TGTGCCAGCACCTCGACAGAGTACTACGAGCAGTACTTC. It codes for CASTSTEYYEQYF.

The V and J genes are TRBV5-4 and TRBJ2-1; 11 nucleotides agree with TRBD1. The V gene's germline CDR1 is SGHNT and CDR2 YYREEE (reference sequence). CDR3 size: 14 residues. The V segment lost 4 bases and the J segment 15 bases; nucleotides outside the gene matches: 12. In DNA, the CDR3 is TGTGCCAGCAGCACCGGACAGGGGGCGGGAATTTGGTTCTTC. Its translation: CASSTGQGAGIWFF.

Written as DNA, the CDR3 is TGTGCCAGCAGCCCGGGACATTTGAACACTGAAGCTTTCTTT. It codes for CASSPGHLNTEAFF. The V call is TRBV11-3, the J call TRBJ1-1; tentatively, D is TRBD1 (6 bases). This CDR3 region has 14 residues. The V end was cut by 5 bases, the J end by 0 bases, with 10 bases between. Germline V CDR1 and CDR2: SGHNT, YENEEA.

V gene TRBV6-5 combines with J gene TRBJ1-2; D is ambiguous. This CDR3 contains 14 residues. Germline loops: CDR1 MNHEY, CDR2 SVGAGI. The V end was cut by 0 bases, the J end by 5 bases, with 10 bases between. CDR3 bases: TGTGCCAGCAGTTACTCGAACGGGAGATATGGCTACACCTTC. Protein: CASSYSNGRYGYTF.

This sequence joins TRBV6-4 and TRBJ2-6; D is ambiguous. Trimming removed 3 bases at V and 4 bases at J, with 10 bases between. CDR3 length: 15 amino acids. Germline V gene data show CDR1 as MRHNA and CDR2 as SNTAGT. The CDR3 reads CASSELVYGANVLTF. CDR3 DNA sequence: TGTGCCAGCAGTGAACTGGTATACGGGGCCAACGTCCTGACTTTC.

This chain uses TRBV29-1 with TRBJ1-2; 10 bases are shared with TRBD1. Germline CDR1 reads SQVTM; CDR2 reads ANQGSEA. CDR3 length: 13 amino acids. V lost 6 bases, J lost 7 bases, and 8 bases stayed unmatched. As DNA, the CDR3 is TGCAGCGTCGCCGGGACAGGGGTGGGTGGCTACACCTTC. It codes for CSVAGTGVGGYTF. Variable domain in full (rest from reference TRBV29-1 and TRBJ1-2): SAVISQKPSRDICQRGTSLTIQCQVDSQVTMMFWYRQQPGQSLTLIATANQGSEATYESGFVIDKFPISRPNLTFSTLTVSNMSPEDSSIYLCSVAGTGVGGYTFGSGTRLTVV.

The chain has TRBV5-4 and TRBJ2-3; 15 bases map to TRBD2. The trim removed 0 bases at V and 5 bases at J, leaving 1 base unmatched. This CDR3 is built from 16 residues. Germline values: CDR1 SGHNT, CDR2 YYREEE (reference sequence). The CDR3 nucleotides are TGTGCCAGCAGCTTGGGGGGACTAGCGGGGGGAGATACGCAGTATTTT. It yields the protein CASSLGGLAGGDTQYF.

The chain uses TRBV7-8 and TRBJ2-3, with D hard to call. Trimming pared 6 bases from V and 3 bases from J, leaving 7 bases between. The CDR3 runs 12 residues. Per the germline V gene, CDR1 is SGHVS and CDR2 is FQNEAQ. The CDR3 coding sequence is TGTGCCAGCAGACAACAGACAGATACGCAGTATTTT. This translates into CASRQQTDTQYF. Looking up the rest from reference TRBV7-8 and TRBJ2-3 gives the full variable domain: GAGVSQSPRYKVAKRGQDVALRCDPISGHVSLFWYQQALGQGPEFLTYFQNEAQLDKSGLPSDRFFAERPEGSVSTLKIQRTQQEDSAVYLCASRQQTDTQYFGPGTRLTVL.

The CDR3 sequence: CASSPAPRSGDIGYTF. CDR3 nucleotides: TGTGCCAGCAGCCCCGCTCCTCGGAGTGGAGATATAGGCTACACCTTC. The chain combines TRBV11-2 with TRBJ1-2; D is unresolved. CDR1 is SGHAT, CDR2 FQNNGV, per germline. CDR3 length: 16 amino acids. V was pared by 5 bases and J by 8 bases, with 24 bases between.

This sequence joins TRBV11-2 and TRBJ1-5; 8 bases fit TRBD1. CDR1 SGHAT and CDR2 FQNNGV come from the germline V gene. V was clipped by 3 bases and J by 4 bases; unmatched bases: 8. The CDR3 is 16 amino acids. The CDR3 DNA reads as TGTGCCAGCAGCTTCCGAGGGACAGGTGTGAATCAGCCCCAGCATTTT. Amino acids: CASSFRGTGVNQPQHF.

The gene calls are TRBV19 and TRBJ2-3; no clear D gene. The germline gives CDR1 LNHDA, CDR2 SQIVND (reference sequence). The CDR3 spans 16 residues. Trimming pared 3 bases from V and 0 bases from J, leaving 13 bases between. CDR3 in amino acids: CASSIFLEASTDTQYF. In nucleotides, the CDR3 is TGTGCCAGTAGTATCTTCCTAGAAGCCAGCACAGATACGCAGTATTTT. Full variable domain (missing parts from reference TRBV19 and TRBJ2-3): DGGITQSPKYLFRKEGQNVTLSCEQNLNHDAMYWYRQDPGQGLRLIYYSQIVNDFQKGDIAEGYSVSREKKESFPLTVTSAQKNPTAFYLCASSIFLEASTDTQYFGPGTRLTVL.

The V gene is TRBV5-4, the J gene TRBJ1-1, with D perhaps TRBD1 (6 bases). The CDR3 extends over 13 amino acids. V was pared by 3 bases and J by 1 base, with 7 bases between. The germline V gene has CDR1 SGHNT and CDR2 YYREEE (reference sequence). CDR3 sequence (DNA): TGTGCCAGCAGCTGGGACACGAACACTGAAGCTTTCTTT. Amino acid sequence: CASSWDTNTEAFF. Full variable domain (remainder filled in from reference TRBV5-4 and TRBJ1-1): ETGVTQSPTHLIKTRGQQVTLRCSSQSGHNTVSWYQQALGQGPQFIFQYYREEENGRGNFPPRFSGLQFPNYSSELNVNALELDDSALYLCASSWDTNTEAFFGQGTRLTVV.

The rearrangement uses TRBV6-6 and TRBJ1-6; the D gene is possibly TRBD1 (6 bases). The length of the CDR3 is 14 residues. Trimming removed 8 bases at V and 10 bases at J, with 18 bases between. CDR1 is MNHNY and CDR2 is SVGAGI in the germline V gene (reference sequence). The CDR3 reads CASRKQGERSPLHF. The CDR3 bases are TGTGCCAGCCGCAAACAGGGCGAGCGGTCACCCCTCCACTTT.

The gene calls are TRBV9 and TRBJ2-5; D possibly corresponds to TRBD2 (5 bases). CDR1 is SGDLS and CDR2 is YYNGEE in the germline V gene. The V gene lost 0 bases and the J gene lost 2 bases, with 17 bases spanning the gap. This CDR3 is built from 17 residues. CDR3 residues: CASSVAGISGPQETQYF. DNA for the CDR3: TGTGCCAGCAGCGTAGCGGGGATAAGCGGTCCACAAGAGACCCAGTACTTC.